This T cell receptor beta chain appears in the sequencing data of a study of T cell repertoires in cytomegalovirus infection. Findings and limits, study-wide: Carriers of CMV plus the relevant HLA were identified by cumulative public TCR beta family frequency.

CDR3 size: 14 residues. V gave up 2 bases and J gave up 7 bases; unmatched junction bases: 4. Per the germline V gene, CDR1 is SGHTA and CDR2 is FQGNSA. TCRdb reprocessed the reads via MiXCR and lists one record per CDR3 protein. The data show hundreds of thousands of distinct CDR3 sequences, about two fifths seen once. A note on this clonotype: Its antigen remains unknown.

The material sequenced was cultured PBMCs, taken from culture after CMV antigen stimulation. The chain links TRBV7-2 to TRBJ1-2; TRBD1 agrees at 10 bases. The source of this sequence is a human donor in good health (CMV status not recorded). Some clones in this sample may be carry-over from other donors' samples. CDR3 sequence reads: CASSLRQGAGGYTF. For the CDR3, the DNA is TGTGCCAGCAGCTTAAGACAGGGGGCTGGTGGCTACACCTTC.